What follows are 26 T cell receptor beta chains derived from one specimen sequenced in a study of beta chain features in type 1 diabetes. The authors reverse transcribed all of the isolated RNA, so sequencing captured expressed TCRB transcripts. TCRdb keeps only in-frame clones here, not all; method: immunoSEQ multiplex PCR. Of 350,000 to 450,000 clones in the sample, roughly 12% were seen once. These receptors' antigens are unknown. Notes on the study in general: Type 1 diabetes patients had TCRB CDR3s that were shorter (moderately but significantly so) in all four CD4+ subsets.

Sequencing was carried out using naive CD4+ T cells from blood. The receptors stem from a woman aged 18-35 years with type 1 diabetes.

This clone was seen a handful of times. V gene TRBV2 combines with J gene TRBJ2-2, with TRBD2 identical over 15 bases. Losses at the gene ends were 4 bases for V and 6 bases for J; bases not matched to a gene: 0. This CDR3 spans 15 amino acids. In germline, CDR1 is SNHLY, CDR2 FYNNEI. DNA of the CDR3: TGTGCCAGCAGTGGGACTAGCGGGAGGGCCGGGGAGCTGTTTTTT. Its protein product is CASSGTSGRAGELFF.

The chain joins TRBV14 to TRBJ2-3; tentative D call: TRBD2 (5 bases). V lost 2 bases and J 2 bases, leaving 20 bases between the germline ends. The CDR3 is 18 amino acids. CDR1 is SGHDN and CDR2 is FVKESK in the germline V gene. The CDR3 region is CASSQPKSGSYNTDTQYF. The CDR3 DNA reads as TGTGCCAGCAGCCAACCGAAGAGCGGTAGCTATAACACAGATACGCAGTATTTT.

The chain joins TRBV4-3 to TRBJ2-2, with 9 nucleotides matching TRBD2. This CDR3 spans 17 amino acids. Germline V gene lookup returns CDR1 LGHNA and CDR2 YSLEER. V shed 3 bases and J 6 bases; nucleotides not matched to a gene: 11. The CDR3 DNA sequence: TGCGCCAGCAGCCACGATCGCGGTCTAGCGGGATCCGGGGAGCTGTTTTTT. It codes for CASSHDRGLAGSGELFF.

This clone turned up a few times. The genes are TRBV19 and TRBJ2-5; 7 bases line up with TRBD1. Germline CDR1 reads LNHDA; CDR2 reads SQIVND (reference sequence). The V gene end was trimmed by 0 bases and the J gene end by 7 bases; junction bases not matched to a gene: 5. The CDR3 runs 14 residues. The DNA of the CDR3 is TGTGCCAGTAGTATAGATCTATACAGGGGGACCCAGTACTTC. It codes for CASSIDLYRGTQYF.

This clone has more than one count but fewer than ten. J is TRBJ1-1 and V is TRBV18, with 8 bases aligning to TRBD1. Germline V gene sequence: CDR1 KGHSH, CDR2 LQKENI. The CDR3 spans 16 residues. Losses at the gene ends were 6 bases for V and 0 bases for J; bases not matched to a gene: 9. CDR3 protein: CASSVGTGNMNTEAFF. CDR3 sequence (DNA): TGTGCCAGCTCGGTGGGGACAGGAAACATGAACACTGAAGCTTTCTTT.

This clone has more than one count but fewer than ten. V and J are TRBV7-2 and TRBJ2-3; D not certain. The CDR3 covers 12 residues. Germline V gene data show CDR1 as SGHTA and CDR2 as FQGNSA. V was trimmed by 5 bases and J by 6 bases, leaving 9 bases between them. The CDR3 here is CASSQTGDTQYF. Here the CDR3 DNA reads TGTGCCAGCAGCCAGACTGGGGATACGCAGTATTTT.

This clone showed up just a few times. The chain uses TRBV20-1 and TRBJ2-7; possible D gene TRBD2, 5 bases. Trimming removed 5 bases from V and 11 bases from J, with 16 bases in between. The CDR3 runs to 11 residues. Germline CDR1 reads DFQATT; CDR2 reads SNEGSKA (reference sequence). As DNA, the CDR3 is TGCAGTGCTTGGGGAGACCCCATCGAGTACTTC. Its translation is CSAWGDPIEYF.

This clone was observed a few times. The V gene is TRBV29-1, the J gene TRBJ2-7; 11 nucleotides line up with TRBD2. The V segment lost 5 bases and the J segment 7 bases; nucleotides outside the gene matches: 10. CDR1 is SQVTM, CDR2 ANQGSEA, per germline. The CDR3 runs to 14 residues. CDR3 in DNA: TGCAGCGTTCAGCTCCGACTAGCGGGAAAGGAGCAGTACTTC. Its translation is CSVQLRLAGKEQYF.

The V call is TRBV4-3, the J call TRBJ1-5; D remains unclear. Per the germline V gene, CDR1 is LGHNA and CDR2 is YSLEER. The CDR3 runs 15 residues. V shed 0 bases and J shed 3 bases, with 9 bases lying between them. The CDR3 coding sequence is TGCGCCAGCAGCCAAGATGTCACAGTCAATCAGCCCCAGCATTTT. Amino acid sequence: CASSQDVTVNQPQHF.

The chain couples TRBV7-9 to TRBJ1-2; tentatively, D is TRBD1 (6 bases). The CDR3 runs to 13 residues. V lost 1 base, J lost 8 bases, and 11 bases lay in between. Germline V gene sequence: CDR1 SEHNR, CDR2 FQNEAQ (reference sequence). This CDR3 reads CASSLEGGRGYTF. In DNA form, the CDR3 reads TGTGCCAGCAGCTTAGAAGGGGGTCGAGGCTACACCTTC.

This clone has only a few counts. The V call is TRBV10-3, the J call TRBJ1-1, with D perhaps TRBD1 (6 bases). The germline CDR1 and CDR2 sequences are ENHRY and SYGVKD. CDR3 length: 15 amino acids. V lost 4 bases and J 3 bases, leaving 15 bases between the germline ends. The CDR3 loop is CAISAHRDTYTEAFF. The CDR3 DNA sequence: TGTGCCATCAGTGCCCACCGGGACACTTACACTGAAGCTTTCTTT.

The V and J genes are TRBV10-3 and TRBJ1-1; no reliable D call. Trimming shortened V by 0 bases and J by 8 bases, and 7 bases separated the two germline ends. Looked up from germline, CDR1 is ENHRY and CDR2 is SYGVKD. This CDR3 region has 12 residues. The CDR3 bases are TGTGCCATCAGTGAGTCGTGGCGGGAAGCTTTCTTT. Its translation is CAISESWREAFF.

This clone was seen more than once but under ten times. The rearrangement uses TRBV9 and TRBJ2-1; TRBD2 aligns across 10 bases. Looked up from germline, CDR1 is SGDLS and CDR2 is YYNGEE. The V and J ends lost 3 bases and 9 bases, in that order; junction bases with no gene match: 6. This CDR3 spans 14 amino acids. The DNA of the CDR3 is TGTGCCAGCAGCGCCGGGAGCGGGAGGGCTGAGCAGTTCTTC. As protein: CASSAGSGRAEQFF.

This clone was counted only a few times. The rearrangement links TRBV7-2 to TRBJ1-4; TRBD1 agrees at 10 bases. Germline loops: CDR1 SGHTA, CDR2 FQGNSA. The CDR3 covers 15 residues. The V and J ends lost 5 bases and 8 bases, in that order; junction bases with no gene match: 8. This chain's CDR3 is CASSPDRGRREKLFF. DNA of the CDR3: TGTGCCAGCAGCCCCGACAGGGGGCGCAGGGAAAAACTGTTTTTT.

This clone has more than one count but fewer than ten. The J gene is TRBJ2-5, the V gene TRBV6-5, with 11 bases that match TRBD2. Germline trimming cut 2 bases from V and 1 base from J; bases unmatched to any gene: 3. Germline CDR1 reads MNHEY; CDR2 reads SVGAGI. The CDR3 contains 16 residues. CDR3 bases: TGTGCCAGCAGTTACCGTGGGACTAGCGGCCAAGAGACCCAGTACTTC. Translating it yields CASSYRGTSGQETQYF.

The genes are TRBV11-3 and TRBJ2-7, with D possibly TRBD1 on 5 matching bases. The CDR3 length is 12 residues. The ends were cut back, 7 bases at V and 3 bases at J, with 10 bases in the middle. CDR1 and CDR2 from the germline V gene are SGHNT and YENEEA. DNA of the CDR3: TGTGCCAGCACCATAGACAGCTACGAGCAGTACTTC. It codes for CASTIDSYEQYF.

This clone turned up a few times. V gene TRBV6-6 combines with J gene TRBJ2-1; 10 positions agree with TRBD1. V was clipped by 4 bases and J by 12 bases; unmatched bases: 9. CDR3 length: 14 residues. CDR1 and CDR2 (germline): MNHNY, SVGAGI (reference sequence). CDR3 bases: TGTGCCAGCAGTTTTACGACAGGGGGCCTAGGGCAGTTCTTC. Its protein is CASSFTTGGLGQFF.

On this clone itself: At the DNA level, this CDR3 is encoded by other sequences in the same sample as well. The chain uses TRBV14 and TRBJ1-1; D gene uncertain. This CDR3 comprises 13 residues. Trimming left V 4 bases short and J 0 bases short, with 6 bases between. CDR1 and CDR2 from the germline V gene are SGHDN and FVKESK. CDR3 residues: CASSLQMNTEAFF. CDR3 DNA sequence: TGTGCCAGCAGCCTACAGATGAACACTGAAGCTTTCTTT.

This clone was picked up one time. The chain couples TRBV5-1 to TRBJ2-3, with TRBD2 as a possible D gene (5 bases). Germline V CDR1 and CDR2: SGHRS, YFSETQ. Trimming shortened V by 1 base and J by 2 bases, and 11 bases separated the two germline ends. CDR3 size: 15 residues. The CDR3 region is CASSLYSGDTDTQYF. CDR3 in DNA: TGCGCCAGCAGCTTGTATTCCGGGGACACAGATACGCAGTATTTT.

This clone was observed a handful of times. The chain combines TRBV30 with TRBJ1-2; no clear D gene. Germline CDR1 and CDR2: GTSNPN and SVGIG (reference sequence). Trimming took 3 bases from V and 6 from J, leaving 11 bases between them. This CDR3 spans 12 amino acids. The CDR3 DNA is TGTGCCTGGAGATTCTTGCGGAATGGCTACACCTTC. This codes for CAWRFLRNGYTF. The full variable domain, rest sourced from reference TRBV30 and TRBJ1-2, is SQTIHQWPATLVQPVGSPLSLECTVEGTSNPNLYWYRQAAGRGLQLLFYSVGIGQISSEVPQNLSASRPQDRQFILSSKKLLLSDSGFYLCAWRFLRNGYTFGSGTRLTVV.

There are a few counts of this clone. V and J are TRBV18 and TRBJ1-1; no firm D call. Germline loops: CDR1 KGHSH, CDR2 LQKENI. Trimming stripped 6 bases from V and 5 bases from J, with 16 bases between. The CDR3 sequence is 14 residues long. The CDR3 reads CASSTGSTGTEAFF. Here the CDR3 DNA reads TGTGCCAGCTCCACGGGGTCAACTGGGACTGAAGCTTTCTTT.

This clone has a handful of counts. The V gene is TRBV7-2, the J gene TRBJ2-2; 13 nucleotides match TRBD2. The CDR3 extends over 17 amino acids. V trimming: 6 bases; J trimming: 6 bases; junction bases outside the gene matches: 10. Per germline, CDR1 SGHTA and CDR2 FQGNSA. CDR3 bases: TGTGCCAGCAGAGGACTAGCGGGAGTCATGGTCGCCGGGGAGCTGTTTTTT. Translation: CASRGLAGVMVAGELFF. The full variable domain, its missing parts supplied by reference TRBV7-2 and TRBJ2-2, is GAGVSQSPSNKVTEKGKDVELRCDPISGHTALYWYRQSLGQGLEFLIYFQGNSAPDKSGLPSDRFSAERTGGSVSTLTIQRTQQEDSAVYLCASRGLAGVMVAGELFFGEGSRLTVL.

CDR3 loop: CAWSGPLADTQYF. CDR3 coding DNA: TGTGCCTGGAGTGGACCTCTAGCAGATACGCAGTATTTT. The V and J genes are TRBV30 and TRBJ2-3; D ambiguous. The germline V gene encodes CDR1 GTSNPN and CDR2 SVGIG (reference sequence). This CDR3 has 13 residues. V was trimmed by 1 base and J by 4 bases, leaving 9 bases between them.

This clone has just a few counts. The rearrangement links TRBV6-5 to TRBJ2-7; the D gene is possibly TRBD2 (6 bases). This CDR3 is 14 amino acids long. Germline V gene data show CDR1 as MNHEY and CDR2 as SVGAGI. The V gene lost 5 bases and the J gene lost 3 bases, with 14 bases spanning the gap. CDR3 sequence: CASSPIREHYEQYF. The CDR3 nucleotides read TGTGCCAGCAGTCCCATACGGGAGCACTACGAGCAGTACTTC.

In its sample, this clone was seen a few times. The conserved final phenylalanine or tryptophan is absent from the CDR3, which likely points to a read error. The DNA is omitted, as the CDR3 cannot be located on it reliably, and the CDR3 follows TCRdb's listing. The J gene is TRBJ1-1, the V gene TRBV21-1; the D call of TRBD1 is as the table states it, not checked on the DNA. TRBV21-1 corresponds to a pseudogene. The length of the CDR3 is 13 amino acids, counting both ends. CDR3 residues: CASSKVRRDSSPG.

This clone was counted only a few times. The chain combines TRBV5-5 with TRBJ1-1; TRBD1 matches at 8 bases. V shed 7 bases and J 7 bases; nucleotides not matched to a gene: 12. The CDR3 has 14 amino acids. CDR1 and CDR2 (germline): SGHKS, YYEKEE (reference sequence). The CDR3 DNA sequence: TGTGCCAGCGGTCCGGGACAGGTCCGCGGTGAAGCTTTCTTT. Protein: CASGPGQVRGEAFF.